The 22 T cell receptor beta chains given below trace back to one sample, sequenced in a study of radiotherapy plus CTLA-4 blockade in lung cancer. Here immunoSEQ multiplex PCR was the method, and the copy in TCRdb shows in-frame clones only, minus some. The sample shows approximately 45,000 clones, roughly 60% of them seen only once. The sequencing used peripheral blood, collected from a patient treated with radiotherapy plus ipilimumab. Receptors were obtained from a human donor with non-small cell lung cancer who had a partial response to radiotherapy plus ipilimumab.

This clone was seen once. This chain uses TRBV29-1 with TRBJ1-1, with 12 bases that match TRBD1. Looked up from germline, CDR1 is SQVTM and CDR2 is ANQGSEA. V lost 6 bases to trimming and J lost 10 bases; unmatched junction nucleotides: 3. The CDR3 consists of 11 residues. CDR3 bases: TGCAGCGTCGGGACAGGGGGCCGAGCTTTCTTT. It encodes CSVGTGGRAFF.

This clone has only a few counts. The V call is TRBV6-1, the J call TRBJ2-7, with D maybe TRBD1 (5 bases). Trimming shortened V by 3 bases and J by 3 bases, and 15 bases separated the two germline ends. From germline, CDR1 is MNHNS and CDR2 SASEGT. The CDR3 length is 15 residues. The CDR3 sequence is CASSESGSEYYEQYF. The CDR3 DNA sequence: TGTGCCAGCAGTGAGTCAGGGTCAGAATACTACGAGCAGTACTTC.

The chain employs TRBV9 and TRBJ2-1, with a possible D match to TRBD2 (7 bases). Germline lookup yields CDR1 SGDLS and CDR2 YYNGEE. This CDR3 comprises 15 residues. Trimming left V 4 bases short and J 4 bases short, with 15 bases between. The CDR3: CASSRGGDSYNEQFF. DNA for the CDR3: TGTGCCAGCAGCCGAGGGGGGGACTCGTACAATGAGCAGTTCTTC.

This chain uses TRBV19 with TRBJ2-5, with D perhaps TRBD1 (6 bases). Germline values: CDR1 LNHDA, CDR2 SQIVND (reference sequence). This CDR3 comprises 14 residues. Trimming shortened V by 5 bases and J by 7 bases, and 17 bases separated the two germline ends. The CDR3 region has the DNA TGTGCCAGTAGTCCACCAGGGGATGGGAGGACCCAGTACTTC. It codes for CASSPPGDGRTQYF.

This sequence joins TRBV7-2 and TRBJ2-3; D might be TRBD2 (6 bases). Trimming shortened V by 3 bases and J by 0 bases, and 10 bases separated the two germline ends. Germline-derived CDR1 and CDR2 are SGHTA and FQGNSA. The CDR3 contains 15 residues. CDR3 loop: CASSFTGRSTDTQYF. CDR3 DNA sequence: TGTGCCAGCAGCTTCACGGGGAGGAGCACAGATACGCAGTATTTT. Based on the CDR3 plus reference TRBV7-2 and TRBJ2-3, the full variable domain is GAGVSQSPSNKVTEKGKDVELRCDPISGHTALYWYRQSLGQGLEFLIYFQGNSAPDKSGLPSDRFSAERTGGSVSTLTIQRTQQEDSAVYLCASSFTGRSTDTQYFGPGTRLTVL.

The chain employs TRBV11-2 and TRBJ2-1; TRBD2 is a possible D gene (5 bases). Trimming removed 0 bases at V and 5 bases at J, with 11 bases between. CDR3 length equals 15 residues. Germline-derived CDR1 and CDR2 are SGHAT and FQNNGV. CDR3 sequence reads: CASSLDGRADNEQFF. The CDR3 DNA is TGTGCCAGCAGCTTAGATGGGCGGGCCGACAATGAGCAGTTCTTC.

This chain joins TRBV19 and TRBJ2-2; 10 bases are shared with TRBD2. The V gene end was trimmed by 7 bases and the J gene end by 3 bases; junction bases not matched to a gene: 8. This CDR3 is 16 amino acids long. From germline, CDR1 is LNHDA and CDR2 SQIVND (reference sequence). This CDR3 is CASIRIAGGDTGELFF. In nucleotides, the CDR3 is TGTGCCAGTATTCGGATAGCGGGAGGAGACACCGGGGAGCTGTTTTTT.

This clone has a single count. V is TRBV5-6 and J is TRBJ2-6, with TRBD1 identical over 7 bases. The CDR3 contains 18 residues. The trim removed 3 bases at V and 0 bases at J, leaving 9 bases unmatched. Germline loops: CDR1 SGHDT, CDR2 YYEEEE. The CDR3 spells CASSSTGTHVSGANVLTF. The CDR3 nucleotides are TGTGCCAGCAGCTCGACAGGGACCCACGTCTCTGGGGCCAACGTCCTGACTTTC. Drawing the rest from reference TRBV5-6 and TRBJ2-6, the complete variable domain is DAGVTQSPTHLIKTRGQQVTLRCSPKSGHDTVSWYQQALGQGPQFIFQYYEEEERQRGNFPDRFSGHQFPNYSSELNVNALLLGDSALYLCASSSTGTHVSGANVLTFGAGSRLTVL.

This sequence joins TRBV7-9 and TRBJ1-4, with 7 bases that match TRBD1. The germline V gene has CDR1 SEHNR and CDR2 FQNEAQ (reference sequence). The CDR3 covers 17 residues. J gave up 8 bases and V 0 bases, and 12 bases lay outside the gene matches. The CDR3 loop reads CASSLALRWQGDEKLFF. CDR3 nucleotides: TGTGCCAGCAGCTTAGCGCTAAGGTGGCAGGGGGACGAAAAACTGTTTTTT.

V and J are TRBV5-1 and TRBJ2-7, with TRBD2 matching over 8 bases. The CDR3 totals 14 residues. The ends lost 5 bases at V and 2 bases at J; junction bases unmatched: 6. The germline V gene has CDR1 SGHRS and CDR2 YFSETQ. This CDR3 reads CASRRTSGPYEQYF. CDR3 in DNA: TGCGCCAGCAGGCGAACTAGCGGACCCTACGAGCAGTACTTC.

The rearrangement links TRBV18 to TRBJ1-1, with D possibly TRBD1 on 5 matching bases. CDR1 and CDR2 (germline): KGHSH, LQKENI. This CDR3 is built from 16 residues. Deletions cut 2 bases from V and 3 bases from J, with 16 bases between. CDR3 residues: CASSPARGGTHTEAFF. As DNA, the CDR3 is TGTGCCAGCTCACCAGCCCGGGGAGGGACTCACACTGAAGCTTTCTTT. Supplemented by reference TRBV18 and TRBJ1-1, the full variable domain reads NAGVMQNPRHLVRRRGQEARLRCSPMKGHSHVYWYRQLPEEGLKFMVYLQKENIIDESGMPKERFSAEFPKEGPSILRIQQVVRGDSAAYFCASSPARGGTHTEAFFGQGTRLTVV.

The V and J genes are TRBV2 and TRBJ1-1; 7 positions agree with TRBD1. Germline V gene lookup returns CDR1 SNHLY and CDR2 FYNNEI. With V trimmed by 6 bases and J by 1 base, 2 bases remained unmatched. This CDR3 is built from 13 residues. The CDR3 region is CASRGQTNTEAFF. Written as DNA, the CDR3 is TGTGCCAGCAGGGGACAGACGAACACTGAAGCTTTCTTT.

This clone was counted a few times. The rearrangement joins TRBV29-1 to TRBJ2-6, with 8 bases identical to TRBD2. The length of the CDR3 is 16 residues. V was clipped by 7 bases and J by 8 bases; unmatched bases: 16. CDR1 and CDR2 (germline): SQVTM, ANQGSEA. CDR3 bases: TGCAGCGCCTCCGGGGGGGGCGAACTTGTCTCCAACGTCCTGACTTTC. Amino acids: CSASGGGELVSNVLTF.

The chain couples TRBV18 to TRBJ2-5, with 9 bases lining up with TRBD2. The DNA matches TRBJ2-7 better at its end, which makes the J call doubtful. Germline loops: CDR1 KGHSH, CDR2 LQKENI. The CDR3 has 18 amino acids. The CDR3 region has the DNA TGTGCCAGCTCACCAAATCCCGGAGCGGGGGGCGGGGTGTACGAGCAGTACTTC. Encoded protein: CASSPNPGAGGGVYEQYF.

The chain joins TRBV6-5 to TRBJ2-1, with 10 bases that match TRBD2. The CDR3 covers 14 residues. Trimming at V came to 8 bases and at J to 5 bases, leaving 6 bases not matched to a gene. Germline V gene sequence: CDR1 MNHEY, CDR2 SVGAGI. In nucleotides, the CDR3 is TGTGCCAGCGAGAGCGGGGGGGTTGACAATGAGCAGTTCTTC. Its translation is CASESGGVDNEQFF.

The rearrangement uses TRBV5-4 and TRBJ2-2, with 8 bases identical to TRBD1. The CDR3 is 14 residues long. Germline V gene data show CDR1 as SGHNT and CDR2 as YYREEE (reference sequence). Trimming at V came to 1 base and at J to 7 bases, leaving 3 bases not matched to a gene. This CDR3 reads CASSLTGGYGELFF. CDR3 nucleotide sequence: TGTGCCAGCAGCTTGACAGGGGGATACGGGGAGCTGTTTTTT. The variable domain in full, completed from reference TRBV5-4 and TRBJ2-2, reads ETGVTQSPTHLIKTRGQQVTLRCSSQSGHNTVSWYQQALGQGPQFIFQYYREEENGRGNFPPRFSGLQFPNYSSELNVNALELDDSALYLCASSLTGGYGELFFGEGSRLTVL.

V usage is TRBV2 and J usage is TRBJ2-2; D unclear. Germline V gene data show CDR1 as SNHLY and CDR2 as FYNNEI. V gave up 4 bases and J gave up 1 base, with 4 bases separating them. This CDR3 contains 13 residues. The CDR3 here is CASSAGNTGELFF. DNA of the CDR3: TGTGCCAGCAGTGCAGGGAACACCGGGGAGCTGTTTTTT.

V and J are TRBV7-2 and TRBJ2-7; possibly TRBD2 for D (7 bases). Trimming stripped 5 bases from V and 3 bases from J, with 17 bases between. The CDR3 extends over 15 amino acids. Per germline, CDR1 SGHTA and CDR2 FQGNSA. CDR3 sequence (DNA): TGTGCCAGCAGCCCGCGCCGGGGGGCGAACTACGAGCAGTACTTC. Its protein product is CASSPRRGANYEQYF.

In this sample, this clone turned up a few times. This chain connects TRBV6-5 to TRBJ1-1; D unclear. V gave up 0 bases and J gave up 2 bases, with 7 bases separating them. This CDR3 has 14 residues. Germline assignment: CDR1 MNHEY and CDR2 SVGAGI. CDR3 nucleotides: TGTGCCAGCAGTTACTCGGGGAGCAACACTGAAGCTTTCTTT. Amino acids: CASSYSGSNTEAFF.

To note about this clone: Compared with germline, one end of the junction differs, possibly owing to a read error. The rearrangement joins TRBV7-7 to TRBJ2-3; D perhaps matches TRBD1 (6 bases). CDR3 length: 19 residues. Germline V gives CDR1 SSHAT, CDR2 FNYEAQ (reference sequence). The DNA of the CDR3 is TGTGCTAGCAGCTTAGCGCCCGAACGGACAGCCCTATGCACAGATACGCAGTATTTT. Its translation is CASSLAPERTALCTDTQYF.

This clone was detected a few times. The gene calls are TRBV9 and TRBJ1-3, with TRBD1 matching over 8 bases. Losses at the gene ends were 4 bases for V and 4 bases for J; bases not matched to a gene: 7. CDR1 and CDR2 from the germline V gene are SGDLS and YYNGEE. This CDR3 has 15 residues. CDR3 sequence reads: CASSTRTGHGNTIYF. CDR3 coding DNA: TGTGCCAGCAGCACTCGGACAGGGCACGGAAACACCATATATTTT.

CDR3 bases: TGTGCCAGCAGCTTAGTGGTTGGGCGGGGGGCCCTTAATCCGGCTGAGCAGTTCTTC. Amino acids: CASSLVVGRGALNPAEQFF. This sequence joins TRBV7-9 and TRBJ2-1; 8 nucleotides agree with TRBD2. After removal of 1 base from V and 9 bases from J, the junction contained 20 bases not matched to a gene. Germline V gene sequence: CDR1 SEHNR, CDR2 FQNEAQ (reference sequence). There are 19 residues in the CDR3.